This TCR beta chain was profiled in a study of vaccination and CD4 T cells after COVID-19. Notes on this clonotype: Antigen unknown.

Oncomine TCR Beta short-read sequencing was applied to DNA from cultured CD4+ T cells. Cultured CD4+ T cells yielded the extracted genomic DNA. TCRdb processed the PCR reads anew with MiXCR; each CDR3 protein has one entry. The sample lists under 25,000 distinct CDR3 sequences, under 30% seen once, with roughly a tenth in the top ten. After removal of 7 bases from V and 9 bases from J, the junction contained 12 bases not matched to a gene. CDR3 length: 14 residues. Germline V CDR1 and CDR2: MNHNS, SASEGT. Treatment indicated: roughly 10-day PBMC culture with coronavirus spike peptide pools or control peptides (ViraFEST assay).

The sequence derives from a human donor with COVID-19. V gene TRBV6-1 combines with J gene TRBJ2-5; TRBD2 matches at 9 bases. The sample comprised cultured CD4+ T cells from blood. The CDR3 sequence: CASTRWGLAESQYF. CDR3 DNA sequence: TGTGCCAGCACAAGATGGGGACTAGCTGAGTCCCAGTACTTC.